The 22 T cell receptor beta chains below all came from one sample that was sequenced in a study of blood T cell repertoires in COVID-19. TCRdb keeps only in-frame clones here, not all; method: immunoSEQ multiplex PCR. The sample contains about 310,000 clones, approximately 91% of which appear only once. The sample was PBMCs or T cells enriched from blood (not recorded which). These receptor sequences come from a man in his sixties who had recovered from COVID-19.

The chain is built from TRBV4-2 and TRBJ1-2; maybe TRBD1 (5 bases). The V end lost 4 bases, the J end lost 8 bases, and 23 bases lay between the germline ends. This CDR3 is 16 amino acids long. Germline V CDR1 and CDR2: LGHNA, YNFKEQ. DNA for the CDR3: TGTGCCAGCAGCCGCGAGACGGACACACCCAAGGGGGGCTACACCTTC. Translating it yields CASSRETDTPKGGYTF.

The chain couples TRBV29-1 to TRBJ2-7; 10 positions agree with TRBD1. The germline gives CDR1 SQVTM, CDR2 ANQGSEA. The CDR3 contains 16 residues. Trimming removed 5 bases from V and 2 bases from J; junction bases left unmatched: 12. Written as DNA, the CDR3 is TGCAGCGTTCCGGGACAGGGGTCAGGCGGGGCCTACGAGCAGTACTTC. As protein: CSVPGQGSGGAYEQYF.

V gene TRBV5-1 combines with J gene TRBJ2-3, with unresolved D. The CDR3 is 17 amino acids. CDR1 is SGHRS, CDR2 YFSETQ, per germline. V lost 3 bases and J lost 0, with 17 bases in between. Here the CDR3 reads CASSSIPDITSTDTQYF. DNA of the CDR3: TGCGCCAGCAGCTCGATTCCCGACATAACTAGCACAGATACGCAGTATTTT.

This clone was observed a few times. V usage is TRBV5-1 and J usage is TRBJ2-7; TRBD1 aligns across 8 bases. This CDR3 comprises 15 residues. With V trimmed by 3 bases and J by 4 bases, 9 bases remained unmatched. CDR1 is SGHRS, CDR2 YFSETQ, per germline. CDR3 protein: CASSSGTGGGYEQYF. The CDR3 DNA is TGCGCCAGCAGCTCTGGGACAGGAGGGGGATACGAGCAGTACTTC.

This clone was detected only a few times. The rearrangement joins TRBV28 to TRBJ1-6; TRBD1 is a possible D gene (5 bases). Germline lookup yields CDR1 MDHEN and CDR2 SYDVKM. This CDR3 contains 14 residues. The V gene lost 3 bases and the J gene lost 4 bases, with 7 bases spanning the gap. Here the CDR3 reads CASSFTGYNSPLHF. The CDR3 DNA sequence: TGTGCCAGCAGTTTCACAGGATATAATTCACCCCTCCACTTT.

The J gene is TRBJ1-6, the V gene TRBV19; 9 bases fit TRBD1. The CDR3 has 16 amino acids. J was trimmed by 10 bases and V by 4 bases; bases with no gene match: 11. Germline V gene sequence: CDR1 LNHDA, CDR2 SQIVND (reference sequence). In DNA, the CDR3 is TGTGCCAGTAGTAAGTCTCGGGACAGGGAAGAGTCACCCCTCCACTTT. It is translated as CASSKSRDREESPLHF.

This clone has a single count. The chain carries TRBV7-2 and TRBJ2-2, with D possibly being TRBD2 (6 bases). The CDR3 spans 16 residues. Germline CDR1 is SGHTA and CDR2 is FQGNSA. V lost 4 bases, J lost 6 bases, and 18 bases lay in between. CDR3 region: CASSSSGTPRSGELFF. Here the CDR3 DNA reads TGTGCCAGCAGCTCGTCCGGGACTCCAAGGTCCGGGGAGCTGTTTTTT.

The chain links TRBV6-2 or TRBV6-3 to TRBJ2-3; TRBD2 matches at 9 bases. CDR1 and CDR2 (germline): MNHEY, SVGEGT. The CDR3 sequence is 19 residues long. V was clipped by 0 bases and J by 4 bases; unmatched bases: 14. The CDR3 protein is CASSYSTLSSGKFSDTQYF. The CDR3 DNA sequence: TGTGCCAGCAGTTACTCGACGTTGTCTAGCGGGAAATTTTCAGATACGCAGTATTTT.

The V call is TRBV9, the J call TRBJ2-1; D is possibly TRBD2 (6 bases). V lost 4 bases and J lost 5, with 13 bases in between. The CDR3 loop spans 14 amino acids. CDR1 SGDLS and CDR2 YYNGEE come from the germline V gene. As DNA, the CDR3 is TGTGCCAGCAGCAAGGGAGGCCCTGACAATGAGCAGTTCTTC. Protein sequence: CASSKGGPDNEQFF.

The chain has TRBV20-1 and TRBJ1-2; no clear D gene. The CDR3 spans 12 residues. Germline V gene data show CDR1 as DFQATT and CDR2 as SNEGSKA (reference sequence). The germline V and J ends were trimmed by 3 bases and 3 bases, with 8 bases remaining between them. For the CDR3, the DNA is TGCAGTGCTAGTCGCGGGGACTATGGCTACACCTTC. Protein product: CSASRGDYGYTF.

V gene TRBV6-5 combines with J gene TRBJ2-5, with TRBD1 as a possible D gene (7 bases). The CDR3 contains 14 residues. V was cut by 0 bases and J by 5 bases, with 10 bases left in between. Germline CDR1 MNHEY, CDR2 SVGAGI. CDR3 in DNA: TGTGCCAGCAGTTACTCACAGGGGAGGGAGACCCAGTACTTC. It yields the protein CASSYSQGRETQYF.

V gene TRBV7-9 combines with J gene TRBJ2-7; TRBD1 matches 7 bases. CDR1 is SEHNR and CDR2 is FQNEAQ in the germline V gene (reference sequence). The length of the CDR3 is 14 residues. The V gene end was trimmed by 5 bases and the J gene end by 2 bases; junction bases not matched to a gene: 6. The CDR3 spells CASSKDRSPYEQYF. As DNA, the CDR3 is TGTGCCAGCAGCAAGGACAGGAGTCCCTACGAGCAGTACTTC.

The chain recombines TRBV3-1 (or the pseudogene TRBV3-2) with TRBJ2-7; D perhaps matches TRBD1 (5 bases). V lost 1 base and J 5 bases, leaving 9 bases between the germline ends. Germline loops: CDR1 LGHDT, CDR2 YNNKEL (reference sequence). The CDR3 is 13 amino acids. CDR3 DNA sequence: TGTGCCAGCAGCCAAGTGACCAGGGACGAGCAGTACTTC. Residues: CASSQVTRDEQYF.

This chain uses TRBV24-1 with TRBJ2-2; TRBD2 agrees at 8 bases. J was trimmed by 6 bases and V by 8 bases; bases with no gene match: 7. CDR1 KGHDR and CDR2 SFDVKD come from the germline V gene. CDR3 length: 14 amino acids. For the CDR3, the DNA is TGTGCCACCACCTCGGGGGGGTTTCCCGGGGAGCTGTTTTTT. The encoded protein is CATTSGGFPGELFF.

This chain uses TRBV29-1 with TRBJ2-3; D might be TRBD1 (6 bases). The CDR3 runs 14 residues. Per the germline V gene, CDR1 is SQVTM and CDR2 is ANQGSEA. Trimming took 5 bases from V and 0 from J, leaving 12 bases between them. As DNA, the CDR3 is TGCAGCGTTCGCTTAGGGGGAAGCACAGATACGCAGTATTTT. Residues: CSVRLGGSTDTQYF.

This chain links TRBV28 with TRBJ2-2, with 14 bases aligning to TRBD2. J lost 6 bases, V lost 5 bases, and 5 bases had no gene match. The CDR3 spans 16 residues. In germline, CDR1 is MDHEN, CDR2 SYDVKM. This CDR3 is CASSIWTSGRSGELFF. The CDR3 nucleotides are TGTGCCAGCAGTATCTGGACTAGCGGGAGGTCCGGGGAGCTGTTTTTT.

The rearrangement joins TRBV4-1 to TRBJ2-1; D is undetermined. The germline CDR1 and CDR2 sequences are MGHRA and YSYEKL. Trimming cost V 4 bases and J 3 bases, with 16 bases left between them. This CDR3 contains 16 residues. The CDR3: CASSPDWVQLYNEQFF. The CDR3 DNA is TGCGCCAGCAGCCCTGACTGGGTACAACTCTACAATGAGCAGTTCTTC.

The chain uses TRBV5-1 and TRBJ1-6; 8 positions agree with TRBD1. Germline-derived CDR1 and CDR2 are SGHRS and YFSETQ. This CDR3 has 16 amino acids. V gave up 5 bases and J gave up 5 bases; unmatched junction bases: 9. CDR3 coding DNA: TGCGCCAGCAGGTCTGGCGGGGACAGGCATAATTCACCCCTCCACTTT. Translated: CASRSGGDRHNSPLHF.

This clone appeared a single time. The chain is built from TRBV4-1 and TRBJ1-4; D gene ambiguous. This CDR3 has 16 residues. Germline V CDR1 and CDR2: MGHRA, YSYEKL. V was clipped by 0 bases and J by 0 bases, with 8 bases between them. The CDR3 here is CASSQEAITTNEKLFF. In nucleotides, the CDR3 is TGCGCCAGCAGCCAAGAGGCAATTACAACTAATGAAAAACTGTTTTTT.

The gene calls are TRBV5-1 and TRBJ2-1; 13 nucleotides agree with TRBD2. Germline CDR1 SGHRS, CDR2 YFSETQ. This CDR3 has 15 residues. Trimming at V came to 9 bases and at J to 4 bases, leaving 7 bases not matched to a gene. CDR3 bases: TGCGCCACCCAAATGGGACTAGCGGGGTACAATGAGCAGTTCTTC. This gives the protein CATQMGLAGYNEQFF.

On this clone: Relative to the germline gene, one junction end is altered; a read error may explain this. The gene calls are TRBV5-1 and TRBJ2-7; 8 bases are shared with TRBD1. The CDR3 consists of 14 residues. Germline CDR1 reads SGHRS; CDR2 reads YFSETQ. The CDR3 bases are TGCGCCAGCAGCGCCTCCCCCCCTCAGGGGGCGCGGTCATTC. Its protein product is CASSASPPQGARSF.

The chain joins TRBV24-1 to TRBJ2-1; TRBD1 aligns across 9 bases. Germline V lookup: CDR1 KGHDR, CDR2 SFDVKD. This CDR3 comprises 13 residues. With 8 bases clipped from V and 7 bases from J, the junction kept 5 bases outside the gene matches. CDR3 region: CATTGTGRNEQFF. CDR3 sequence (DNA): TGTGCCACCACCGGGACAGGGCGTAATGAGCAGTTCTTC.